Listed below are T cell receptor beta chains from one sample, sequenced in a study of cytomegalovirus exposure and HLA in healthy donors. Produced via immunoSEQ multiplex PCR; TCRdb's table is partial and in-frame only. The sample gives 150,000 to 200,000 clones, under 90% of which show up once; 4% to 5% is in the top ten. The sample comprised PBMCs. Receptor source: a man aged 18 to 29 in good health and CMV-seropositive. CDR3s include the opening cysteine and the closing phenylalanine or tryptophan. A D gene is named only where the DNA matches it firmly. Clone size is not always given. Where it is, it says once, few, many or a class for expanded clones.

v_call	d_call	clone_size	j_call	cdr3_aa	cdr3_nt
TRBV7-2	NA	NA	TRBJ2-3	CASSLSSVTDTQYF	TGTGCCAGCAGCTTATCTAGCGTCACAGATACGCAGTATTTT
TRBV4-2	TRBD2	NA	TRBJ2-5	CASSQERERRKETQYF	TGTGCCAGCAGCCAAGAGCGGGAGAGGAGAAAAGAGACCCAGTACTTC
TRBV6-6	TRBD1	NA	TRBJ2-2	CASRRDSNTGELFF	TGTGCCAGCAGAAGGGACAGCAACACCGGGGAGCTGTTTTTT
TRBV27	TRBD1	NA	TRBJ2-1	CASSLLYGQGTGQFF	TGTGCCAGCAGTCTCCTATACGGACAGGGTACGGGGCAGTTCTTC
TRBV11-2	TRBD2	NA	TRBJ2-7	CASSFSGLAGEQYF	TGTGCCAGCAGCTTTTCAGGACTAGCGGGCGAGCAGTACTTC
TRBV10-1	NA	NA	TRBJ2-5	CASSEGGAVGQETQYF	TGCGCCAGCAGCGAAGGGGGTGCGGTGGGTCAAGAGACCCAGTACTTC
TRBV6-6	NA	NA	TRBJ1-4	CASSYTGINEKLFF	TGTGCCAGCAGTTACACAGGGATTAATGAAAAACTGTTTTTT
TRBV13	NA	NA	TRBJ1-5	CASSLMGGGGQPQHF	TGTGCCAGCAGCTTAATGGGGGGCGGGGGTCAGCCCCAGCATTTT
TRBV27	TRBD2	NA	TRBJ2-1	CASRSELAGGYNEQFF	TGTGCCAGCAGATCCGAACTAGCGGGAGGTTACAATGAGCAGTTCTTC
TRBV19	TRBD2	NA	TRBJ2-5	CASDGGSGRKETQYF	TGTGCCAGTGATGGGGGAAGCGGGAGAAAAGAGACCCAGTACTTC
TRBV29-1	TRBD1	NA	TRBJ2-7	CSVVRLTKGGTSYEQYF	TGCAGCGTTGTCCGACTGACAAAAGGGGGCACCTCCTACGAGCAGTACTTC
TRBV7-2	NA	NA	TRBJ2-1	CASSWTVLAENNEQFF	TGTGCCAGCAGCTGGACGGTATTAGCGGAAAACAATGAGCAGTTCTTC
TRBV15	NA	NA	TRBJ2-5	CATSRGRQETQYF	TGTGCCACCAGCAGGGGGCGGCAAGAGACCCAGTACTTC
TRBV15	TRBD1	NA	TRBJ2-1	CATSRTGFYNEQFF	TGTGCCACCAGCAGGACAGGGTTCTACAATGAGCAGTTCTTC
TRBV9	TRBD1	NA	TRBJ2-7	CASNPGQSSYEQYF	TGTGCCAGCAACCCGGGACAGAGCTCCTACGAGCAGTACTTC
TRBV5-1	TRBD2	NA	TRBJ2-1	CASSLAGKRTSGSSYNEQFF	TGCGCCAGCAGCTTGGCCGGAAAAAGGACTAGCGGGAGCTCCTACAATGAGCAGTTCTTC
TRBV5-8	TRBD1	NA	TRBJ1-5	CASSPGQGALFGNQPQHF	TGTGCCAGCAGCCCGGGACAGGGAGCCCTGTTCGGCAATCAGCCCCAGCATTTT
TRBV5-1	NA	NA	TRBJ1-1	CASSARDTDEAFF	TGCGCCAGCAGCGCCCGGGACACTGACGAAGCTTTCTTT
TRBV7-7	NA	few	TRBJ2-2	CASRRDNTGELFF	TGTGCTAGTCGCAGGGATAACACCGGGGAGCTGTTTTTT
TRBV6-1	TRBD2	NA	TRBJ2-1	CASSEALLAGSHNEQFF	TGTGCCAGCAGTGAAGCGCTTCTAGCGGGCAGCCACAATGAGCAGTTCTTC
TRBV5-1	TRBD2	few	TRBJ2-7	CASSSGLAVLTYEQYF	TGCGCCAGCAGCAGTGGACTAGCGGTTCTCACCTACGAGCAGTACTTC
TRBV7-9	TRBD2	NA	TRBJ2-1	CASSQAGGLSQFF	TGTGCCAGCAGCCAAGCGGGAGGCCTGTCGCAGTTCTTC
TRBV19	NA	NA	TRBJ2-5	CASSIVDQETQYF	TGTGCCAGTAGTATAGTAGACCAAGAGACCCAGTACTTC
TRBV10-3	TRBD1	NA	TRBJ1-4	CAISRQGRFQANEKLFF	TGTGCCATCTCCCGACAGGGAAGGTTTCAGGCTAATGAAAAACTGTTTTTT
TRBV4-2	TRBD1	NA	TRBJ1-2	CASSHVSGQGNYGYTF	TGTGCCAGCAGCCACGTGAGCGGACAGGGGAACTATGGCTACACCTTC
TRBV15	NA	NA	TRBJ2-1	CATSRGGDEQFF	TGTGCCACCAGCAGAGGCGGGGATGAGCAGTTCTTC
TRBV9	TRBD2	NA	TRBJ2-5	CASSPRTSGTRETQYF	TGTGCCAGCAGCCCCAGGACTAGCGGGACCCGGGAGACCCAGTACTTC